Given below is one T cell receptor beta chain in context. The antigen it binds to is not known. No base-level quality is on record; no much larger clone is a single base apart. Reading the label with the study, this specimen's time point is: baseline pretreatment blood. Sample treatment or condition, as interpreted from the label and publication: 15 Gy SBRT to primary tumor, nephrectomy 4 weeks later. To follow tumor-enriched clonotypes, serial peripheral blood was collected from radiation-treated patients at baseline and at 2 weeks and 4 weeks after SBRT. Every patient had renal cell carcinoma of clear cell pathology. Genomic DNA for TCR sequencing was prepared using the QIAamp DNA Blood Mini Kit (Qiagen). The analyses included only samples that passed all quality control checks. Spanning cysteine to phenylalanine, the CDR3 consists of 14 amino acids. Only CDR3 DNA remains: 42 bases, in frame from the first base. CDR1 and CDR2, looked up from the germline V gene, are MDHEN and SYDVKM. V drops 1 base and J drops 3 bases, leaving 7 bases in between.

The record originates from a study of radiation and T cells in renal cell carcinoma (dated by TCRdb to 2020 to 2021). General notes on the study: Samples came from a clinical trial, in which primary renal cell carcinomas received 15 Gy stereotactic body radiation therapy followed by nephrectomy 4 weeks later. In total, 50 or so samples, comprising roughly 25 tumors and 27 peripheral blood samples, were subjected to TCR beta sequencing. A total of about 3.8 million unique CDR3 nucleotide sequences, encoding more than 2 million unique CDR3 amino acid sequences, were found across all 50 or so samples.

What the research found in general, with its limitations: Because pretreatment tumor biopsies were not available, the study could not determine whether clonotypes were already present within the tumor at baseline. With a single-armed trial design, the study had no way to address how radiation dose or scheduling affects the TCR repertoire. An increase in top tumor clonotypes in blood was observed from baseline to 2 weeks post-radiation, followed by contraction by 4 weeks, which was taken to suggest transient expansion of tumor-resident clones. Tracking of blood repertoire dynamics stopped at approximately four weeks after treatment, with no follow-up past that point.

The immunoSEQ kit was used, according to the manufacturer's recommendations, to generate TCR beta libraries from genomic DNA. Library preparation used a first multiplex PCR with proprietary primers, then a second PCR adding unique barcodes, with bead cleanups after each round. Each sample batch included a kit-provided positive control reaction and a negative control reaction. The final libraries were assessed on an Agilent 4200 TapeStation D1000 ScreenTape, pooled by volume, and quantified by qPCR. Sequencing was performed on an Illumina NextSeq500 with a MidOutput 150-cycle cartridge, and 156 Read1 and 15 Index1 cycles were run with kit custom primers. The pooled library was loaded at roughly 0.94 pM with an approximately 20% PhiX control spike-in. Per the source publication's procedure: Vendor-processed data were analyzed in R, and a clonotype was defined as all T cells sharing the same CDR3 nucleotide sequence. For clone abundance analyses, frequencies were normalized to the 10,000 most abundant clones per sample. Public T cell clones, which averaged fewer than five per sample, were removed prior to analysis. A difference in abundance of at least 32-fold between compartments was used to define tumor-enriched and baseline blood-enriched clonotypes. A beta-binomial differential abundance model was applied to find clonotypes that expanded or contracted between blood time points. The Baroni-Urbani and Buser coefficient was used to measure tumor-blood repertoire similarity, and groups were compared with two-tailed Wilcoxon tests in R. Drawn from immuneACCESS, this table holds only the in-frame rearrangements with V and J called that TCRdb kept. Clones are partly lost; checked studies trace under half to an unresolved V gene and leave the rest unexplained. Clone size and V and J calls were adopted from that table, with D and trimming inferred from the DNA. The sample table lists 150,000 or so clones, about 87% of them with a count of one. The ten largest clones capture over 3.5% of the sample.

In this chain, TRBV28 is recombined with TRBJ2-1; a confident D gene designation cannot be given. The receptor was isolated from a woman aged 70 to 79 with renal cell carcinoma. The starting material was blood, obtained from a patient whose treatment included radiotherapy and nephrectomy. The encoded CDR3 is CASSLSGFYNEQFF. At the DNA level, the sequence is TGTGCCAGCAGTTTATCAGGTTTCTACAATGAGCAGTTCTTC.